What follows are 25 T cell receptor beta chains derived from one specimen sequenced in a study of Ad26.COV2.S vaccination and SARS-CoV-2 variants. Treatment given: 15 to 20 received Ad26.COV2.S at low or high dose, single or two shots; 5 received placebo; per-sample allocation not given. Sampling was performed 63 days after the first vaccine or placebo injection. TCRdb's table, derived via immunoSEQ multiplex PCR, lists solely in-frame clones and lacks some. The profile covers over 400,000 clones, with approximately 92% appearing a single time and approximately 1.7% taken by the ten largest. The specimen comprised peripheral blood, sampled in a trial of Ad26.COV2.S vaccine versus placebo. These receptors all stem from a person between 18 and 59 years old who received the Ad26.COV2.S COVID-19 vaccine or a placebo.

The V gene is TRBV5-3, the J gene TRBJ2-5; 14 bases fit TRBD2. TRBV5-3 is given ORF status, its function remaining uncertain. After removal of 4 bases from V and 5 bases from J, the junction contained 10 bases not matched to a gene. The CDR3 loop spans 17 amino acids. CDR3 in DNA: TGTGCCAGAAGCCAGGGGACTAGCGGGGGAGTGATCGAGACCCAGTACTTC. Protein sequence: CARSQGTSGGVIETQYF.

This rearrangement joins TRBV4-1 to TRBJ2-5, with TRBD2 matching 8 bases. V shed 1 base, J shed 5 bases, and the junction held 15 bases outside the gene matches. This CDR3 is 18 amino acids long. Germline V lookup: CDR1 MGHRA, CDR2 YSYEKL. CDR3 nucleotides: TGCGCCAGCAGCCAAGGATTGGGGCGGGGGGTGCTAGTGGAGACCCAGTACTTC. Translation gives CASSQGLGRGVLVETQYF.

The gene calls are TRBV7-6 and TRBJ2-2, with a weak D call TRBD2 (6 bases). The CDR3 is made up of 15 amino acids. V shed 5 bases and J shed 2 bases, with 12 bases lying between them. CDR1 and CDR2 (germline): SGHVS, FNYEAQ. CDR3 amino acids: CASSPGTPNTGELFF. In DNA form, the CDR3 reads TGTGCCAGCAGCCCCGGGACTCCTAACACCGGGGAGCTGTTTTTT.

This clone was observed a few times. V gene TRBV5-4 combines with J gene TRBJ2-7, with 7 bases fitting TRBD1. With 4 bases clipped from V and 3 bases from J, the junction kept 4 bases outside the gene matches. CDR1 is SGHNT, CDR2 YYREEE, per germline (reference sequence). The CDR3 length is 13 residues. The CDR3 loop reads CASSGGQVYEQYF. DNA of the CDR3: TGTGCCAGCAGCGGAGGACAGGTCTACGAGCAGTACTTC.

This chain links TRBV5-5 with TRBJ1-1; no definite D call. Looked up from germline, CDR1 is SGHKS and CDR2 is YYEKEE (reference sequence). This CDR3 spans 13 amino acids. Trimming took 1 base from V and 1 from J, leaving 5 bases between them. In nucleotides, the CDR3 is TGTGCCAGCAGCTTGCCCGGGAACACTGAAGCTTTCTTT. Translation gives CASSLPGNTEAFF.

The J gene is TRBJ1-4, the V gene TRBV30; the D gene is possibly TRBD1 (6 bases). The CDR3 covers 14 residues. Germline CDR1 and CDR2: GTSNPN and SVGIG (reference sequence). V lost 1 base, J lost 8 bases, and 14 bases lay in between. The CDR3 here is CAWSGGGLGEKLFF. The CDR3, as DNA: TGTGCCTGGAGTGGTGGGGGGCTTGGCGAAAAACTGTTTTTT. The complete variable domain, with remaining parts taken from reference TRBV30 and TRBJ1-4, reads SQTIHQWPATLVQPVGSPLSLECTVEGTSNPNLYWYRQAAGRGLQLLFYSVGIGQISSEVPQNLSASRPQDRQFILSSKKLLLSDSGFYLCAWSGGGLGEKLFFGSGTQLSVL.

The rearrangement uses TRBV6-6 and TRBJ1-3; no reliable D call. Trimming took 5 bases from V and 1 from J, leaving 6 bases between them. This CDR3 region has 13 residues. CDR1 is MNHNY and CDR2 is SVGAGI in the germline V gene (reference sequence). CDR3 nucleotide sequence: TGTGCCAGCAGTATCGAGTCTGGAAACACCATATATTTT. Protein sequence: CASSIESGNTIYF.

The gene calls are TRBV11-2 and TRBJ2-7; possibly TRBD2 for D (7 bases). In germline, CDR1 is SGHAT, CDR2 FQNNGV. The V end was cut by 5 bases, the J end by 2 bases, with 16 bases between. The CDR3 totals 15 residues. The CDR3 coding sequence is TGTGCCAGCAGCCCGTGGAGGGGGGGTACCTACGAGCAGTACTTC. This codes for CASSPWRGGTYEQYF.

The gene calls are TRBV5-1 and TRBJ2-1, with 14 bases lining up with TRBD2. V was pared by 3 bases and J by 7 bases, with 6 bases of the junction left unmatched. The CDR3 has 16 amino acids. Germline values: CDR1 SGHRS, CDR2 YFSETQ. The CDR3 DNA is TGCGCCAGCAGCTCTAGGACTAGCGGGGGGTGGAATGAGCAGTTCTTC. This encodes CASSSRTSGGWNEQFF.

V gene TRBV4-3 combines with J gene TRBJ1-6; 7 bases match TRBD1. V was pared by 1 base and J by 6 bases, with 6 bases of the junction left unmatched. Germline V gives CDR1 LGHNA, CDR2 YSLEER. The length of the CDR3 is 16 residues. DNA of the CDR3: TGCGCCAGCAGCCAAGGAGGGGGCTACTCTAATTCACCCCTCCACTTT. As protein: CASSQGGGYSNSPLHF.

This rearrangement joins TRBV5-1 to TRBJ2-2; D may be TRBD1 (6 bases). This CDR3 is built from 16 residues. Trimming left V 7 bases short and J 0 bases short, with 16 bases between. Germline V gene lookup returns CDR1 SGHRS and CDR2 YFSETQ. The CDR3, as DNA: TGCGCCAGCGGCCTAACGACAGGACCGAACACCGGGGAGCTGTTTTTT. It yields the protein CASGLTTGPNTGELFF.

CDR3: CASMNRGGYGYTF. In DNA, the CDR3 is TGTGCCAGCATGAACAGGGGAGGGTATGGCTACACCTTC. V is TRBV2 and J is TRBJ1-2; 7 bases are shared with TRBD1. Germline values: CDR1 SNHLY, CDR2 FYNNEI. J gave up 5 bases and V 7 bases, and 7 bases lay outside the gene matches. The CDR3 length is 13 residues.

The rearrangement links TRBV5-5 to TRBJ2-5; no definite D call. CDR1 and CDR2 from the germline V gene are SGHKS and YYEKEE (reference sequence). CDR3 size: 14 residues. V was cut by 0 bases and J by 3 bases, with 9 bases left in between. The CDR3 region is CASSLVGSKETQYF. The CDR3 region has the DNA TGTGCCAGCAGCTTGGTTGGCAGCAAAGAGACCCAGTACTTC.

This clone appeared once. The CDR3 protein is CASSEGDFVNTIYF. CDR3 DNA: TGTGCCAGCAGTGAAGGGGACTTCGTAAACACCATATATTTT. The chain recombines TRBV2 with TRBJ1-3; D perhaps matches TRBD1 (5 bases). This CDR3 contains 14 residues. Between the trimmed V and J ends, which lost 1 base and 6 bases, there was a span of 10 bases. Per germline, CDR1 SNHLY and CDR2 FYNNEI.

This chain uses TRBV4-3 with TRBJ1-6; D unclear. V lost 1 base, J lost 0 bases, and 7 bases lay in between. The CDR3 consists of 16 residues. CDR1 and CDR2 (germline): LGHNA, YSLEER. In nucleotides, the CDR3 is TGCGCCAGCAGCCAAGGTCTGAGCTCCTATAATTCACCCCTCCACTTT. As protein: CASSQGLSSYNSPLHF.

The chain links TRBV7-2 to TRBJ2-1; TRBD2 aligns across 7 bases. The CDR3 is 18 residues long. J gave up 5 bases and V 5 bases, and 18 bases lay outside the gene matches. CDR1 is SGHTA, CDR2 FQGNSA, per germline. The CDR3 coding sequence is TGTGCCAGCAGCCCAGGACTAGGCCAATTCGTAGGCGACAATGAGCAGTTCTTC. Translation gives CASSPGLGQFVGDNEQFF.

This chain uses TRBV3-1 (or the pseudogene TRBV3-2) with TRBJ1-6; TRBD1 aligns across 7 bases. J gave up 7 bases and V 4 bases, and 7 bases lay outside the gene matches. Germline CDR1 and CDR2: LGHDT and YNNKEL (reference sequence). This CDR3 contains 15 residues. CDR3 DNA sequence: TGTGCCAGCAGCCCAGGGGGTAAGAGGAATTCACCCCTCCACTTT. This translates into CASSPGGKRNSPLHF.

This chain joins TRBV5-1 and TRBJ2-5; D possibly corresponds to TRBD2 (6 bases). Germline assignment: CDR1 SGHRS and CDR2 YFSETQ. This CDR3 has 19 amino acids. The V end was cut by 0 bases, the J end by 0 bases, with 21 bases between. The CDR3 reads CASSLEFGSTSLYQETQYF. Written as DNA, the CDR3 is TGCGCCAGCAGCTTGGAATTTGGTTCCACTAGCCTCTACCAAGAGACCCAGTACTTC.

The chain joins TRBV6-5 to TRBJ2-3; D gene uncertain. V was shortened by 0 bases and J by 4 bases, with 2 bases between the two germline ends. This CDR3 is built from 12 residues. Germline loops: CDR1 MNHEY, CDR2 SVGAGI. The CDR3 bases are TGTGCCAGCAGTTACTCTCCAGATACGCAGTATTTT. As protein: CASSYSPDTQYF.

The chain couples TRBV5-4 to TRBJ2-3, with D possibly matching TRBD2 (7 bases). Trimming pared 0 bases from V and 0 bases from J, leaving 14 bases between. The CDR3 length is 17 residues. The germline V gene has CDR1 SGHNT and CDR2 YYREEE (reference sequence). The CDR3 is CASSLGGGTLSTDTQYF. The CDR3 DNA reads as TGTGCCAGCAGCTTGGGGGGAGGGACACTTAGCACAGATACGCAGTATTTT. The full variable domain, with the rest looked up from reference TRBV5-4 and TRBJ2-3, is ETGVTQSPTHLIKTRGQQVTLRCSSQSGHNTVSWYQQALGQGPQFIFQYYREEENGRGNFPPRFSGLQFPNYSSELNVNALELDDSALYLCASSLGGGTLSTDTQYFGPGTRLTVL.

The chain is built from TRBV7-9 and TRBJ2-5; the D is unclear. Trimming cost V 2 bases and J 5 bases, with 9 bases left between them. CDR1 and CDR2 from the germline V gene are SEHNR and FQNEAQ (reference sequence). CDR3 size: 13 residues. For the CDR3, the DNA is TGTGCCAGCAGCTTAACGGCCTTGGAGACCCAGTACTTC. Residues: CASSLTALETQYF.

The chain uses TRBV7-2 and TRBJ1-1; D may be TRBD1 (6 bases). There are 15 residues in the CDR3. V lost 1 base and J lost 6, with 15 bases in between. Germline-derived CDR1 and CDR2 are SGHTA and FQGNSA. The CDR3 DNA sequence: TGTGCCAGCAGCTTAGTGCTAGGGGGTACCTCTGAAGCTTTCTTT. Its translation is CASSLVLGGTSEAFF.

The V call is TRBV5-1, the J call TRBJ1-2; possible D gene TRBD1, 5 bases. Germline V gives CDR1 SGHRS, CDR2 YFSETQ. This CDR3 region has 15 residues. V was cut by 2 bases and J by 1 base, with 12 bases left in between. CDR3 in amino acids: CASSFGDPNNYGYTF. In DNA, the CDR3 is TGCGCCAGCAGCTTCGGGGACCCTAATAACTATGGCTACACCTTC.

The chain joins TRBV7-2 to TRBJ1-2, with 7 bases identical to TRBD1. CDR3 length equals 13 residues. The germline V gene encodes CDR1 SGHTA and CDR2 FQGNSA. V was clipped by 5 bases and J by 10 bases; unmatched bases: 10. The CDR3 sequence: CASSLRDSQTYTF. In DNA form, the CDR3 reads TGTGCCAGCAGCCTGAGGGACAGCCAAACCTACACCTTC. Drawing the rest from reference TRBV7-2 and TRBJ1-2, the complete variable domain is GAGVSQSPSNKVTEKGKDVELRCDPISGHTALYWYRQSLGQGLEFLIYFQGNSAPDKSGLPSDRFSAERTGGSVSTLTIQRTQQEDSAVYLCASSLRDSQTYTFGSGTRLTVV.

V gene TRBV4-1 combines with J gene TRBJ1-2; D is possibly TRBD1 (6 bases). CDR3 length: 17 residues. Germline V CDR1 and CDR2: MGHRA, YSYEKL. V was clipped by 3 bases and J by 0 bases, with 17 bases between them. As DNA, the CDR3 is TGCGCCAGCAGCCAGGGGGCACAGGGAAGCGCTAACTATGGCTACACCTTC. Translation: CASSQGAQGSANYGYTF.